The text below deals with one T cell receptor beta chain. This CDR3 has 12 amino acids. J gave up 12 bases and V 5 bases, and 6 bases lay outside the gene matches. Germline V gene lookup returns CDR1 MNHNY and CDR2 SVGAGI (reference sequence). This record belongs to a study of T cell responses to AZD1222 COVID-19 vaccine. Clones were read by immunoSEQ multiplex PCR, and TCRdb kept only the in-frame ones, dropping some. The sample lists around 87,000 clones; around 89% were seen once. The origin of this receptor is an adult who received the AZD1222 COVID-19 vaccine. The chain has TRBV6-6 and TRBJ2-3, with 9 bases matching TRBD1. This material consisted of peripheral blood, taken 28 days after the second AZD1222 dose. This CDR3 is CASSPGDREQYF. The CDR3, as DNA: TGTGCCAGCAGTCCGGGGGACAGGGAACAGTATTTT.